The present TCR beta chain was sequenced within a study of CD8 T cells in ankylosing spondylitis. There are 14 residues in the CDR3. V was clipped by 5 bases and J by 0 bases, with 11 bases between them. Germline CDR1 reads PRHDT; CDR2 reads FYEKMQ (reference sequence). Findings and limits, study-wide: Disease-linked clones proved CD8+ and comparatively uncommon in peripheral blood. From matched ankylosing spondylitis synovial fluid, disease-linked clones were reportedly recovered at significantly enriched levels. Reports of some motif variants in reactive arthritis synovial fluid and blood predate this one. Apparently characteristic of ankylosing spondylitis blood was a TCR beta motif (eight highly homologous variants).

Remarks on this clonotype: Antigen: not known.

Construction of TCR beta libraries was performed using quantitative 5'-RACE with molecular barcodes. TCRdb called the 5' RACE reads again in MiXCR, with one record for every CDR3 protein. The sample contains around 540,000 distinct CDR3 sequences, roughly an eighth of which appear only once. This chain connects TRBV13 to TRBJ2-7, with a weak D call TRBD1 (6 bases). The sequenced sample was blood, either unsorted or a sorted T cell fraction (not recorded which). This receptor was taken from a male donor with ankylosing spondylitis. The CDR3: CASSQRTVSYEQYF. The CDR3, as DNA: TGTGCCAGCAGCCAGCGGACAGTCTCCTACGAGCAGTACTTC.